This paragraph reports one TCR beta chain. The data were taken from a study of T cells in localized non-small cell lung cancer. The CDR3 runs 12 residues. V was cut by 0 bases and J by 8 bases, with 6 bases left in between. The germline gives CDR1 SGHRS, CDR2 YFSETQ. The data were produced by immunoSEQ multiplex PCR, yet TCRdb's version contains in-frame clones alone and is incomplete. The sample records 15,000 to 20,000 clones, over 75% being singletons. The material sequenced was peripheral blood, taken before any cancer treatment. This TCR came from a female donor older than 55 with stage III squamous cell lung carcinoma. The rearrangement links TRBV5-1 to TRBJ2-1; D is uncertain. The CDR3 coding sequence is TGCGCCAGCAGCTTGGAAGGTCATGAGCAGTTCTTC. Translated, it gives CASSLEGHEQFF.